This record covers a single T cell receptor (beta chain). The ends were cut back, 2 bases at V and 7 bases at J, with 15 bases in the middle. Per germline, CDR1 WNHNN and CDR2 SYGVQD (reference sequence). The CDR3 has 15 amino acids. As originally analysed: Estimation of nucleated cell counts relied on the amplification of reference gene primers. Method: immunoSEQ multiplex PCR; TCRdb's copy keeps in-frame clones and lacks some. V and J calls and clone size are as listed in that table; D and trimming were resolved from the DNA. The table lists roughly 200,000 clones, 70% to 85% of them singletons. The data originate from a study of blood T cell repertoires in COVID-19. Study context: The United States, Italy and Spain supplied acute and convalescent COVID-19 samples.

The sequenced sample was peripheral blood. The sequence came from an elderly woman with COVID-19, enrolled during active disease. V is TRBV10-1 and J is TRBJ2-1; tentatively, D is TRBD2 (7 bases). This CDR3 reads CASSERGRAMNEQFF. As DNA, the CDR3 is TGCGCCAGCAGTGAGAGGGGGAGGGCCATGAATGAGCAGTTCTTC.